These T cell receptor beta chains were read from a single sample in a study of T cells in Graves' hyperthyroidism and ophthalmopathy. A single record per CDR3 protein comes from TCRdb applying MiXCR to the multiplex PCR reads. The sample yields about 410,000 distinct CDR3 sequences, 14% to 15% seen once. The specimen sequenced was blood. The source is a man between 18 and 29 years old with Graves' ophthalmopathy. Each CDR3 is given with its conserved first and last residue. The order of the fields is clone size, V gene, D gene, J gene, CDR3 DNA, CDR3 protein. The D gene is left open where the match is weak. Clone sizes are given selectively: once, few, many, or a class where the clone is expanded.

NA	TRBV3-1	NA	TRBJ1-1	TGCGCCAGCGGAAACTTGAACACTGAAGCTTTCTTT	CASGNLNTEAFF
many	TRBV2	NA	TRBJ2-7	TGTGCCAGCAGTGGTGAGGGCCCCCTCTCCTACGAGCAGTACTTC	CASSGEGPLSYEQYF
few	TRBV5-1	TRBD1	TRBJ1-2	TGCGCCAGCAGCTTGGAGGGGGCAAACTATGGCTACACCTTC	CASSLEGANYGYTF
few	TRBV15	NA	TRBJ1-1	TGTGCCACCAGCACCAGGTTTACAGGGTACACTGAAGCTTTCTTT	CATSTRFTGYTEAFF
NA	TRBV6-4	NA	TRBJ1-5	TGTGCCAGCAGTGAGGGGGAGGGTCAGCCCCAGCATTTT	CASSEGEGQPQHF
many	TRBV20-1	TRBD2	TRBJ2-1	TGCAGTGCTAGCGCCGGGACTAGCGGGAGGCCACGAAATGAGCAGTTCTTC	CSASAGTSGRPRNEQFF
many	TRBV20-1	NA	TRBJ1-5	TGCAGTGCTAGAGATCGCAGGGGCGGCAATCAGCCCCAGCATTTT	CSARDRRGGNQPQHF
many	TRBV27	NA	TRBJ2-3	TGTGCCAGCAGTTTGATAGGCGGGGCTAGCACAGATACGCAGTATTTT	CASSLIGGASTDTQYF
few	TRBV12-5	TRBD2	TRBJ2-3	TGTGCTAGTGGATGGGGCTGGCAGCGGGGGCGATCTAGCACAGATACGCAGTATTTT	CASGWGWQRGRSSTDTQYF
NA	TRBV29-1	NA	TRBJ2-1	TGCAGCGTTGAAGATCTCTCTCGACCGTACAATGAGCAGTTCTTC	CSVEDLSRPYNEQFF
many	TRBV7-9	NA	TRBJ2-7	TGTGCCAGCAGCTTGAGTGCCAAGGGGTACGAGCAGTACTTC	CASSLSAKGYEQYF
many	TRBV5-1	TRBD1	TRBJ2-1	TGCGCCAGCAGCTTGGGTAGGACAGGGGGCCTCTACAATGAGCAGTTCTTC	CASSLGRTGGLYNEQFF
many	TRBV11-2	NA	TRBJ2-7	TGTGCCAGCAGCTTAGGAGAGCAGTACTTC	CASSLGEQYF
few	TRBV29-1	TRBD2	TRBJ2-1	TGCAGCGTCCCCGGGACTAGGCCTTACGGGGAGCAGTTCTTC	CSVPGTRPYGEQFF
many	TRBV6-1	NA	TRBJ2-7	TGTGCCAGCATTGAGGATTGGGCCTACGAGCAGTACTTC	CASIEDWAYEQYF
many	TRBV29-1	NA	TRBJ2-3	TGCAGCGCCGCGTTTGAAACAGATACGCAGTATTTT	CSAAFETDTQYF
many	TRBV6-1	NA	TRBJ2-3	TGTGCCAGCGGGGCGGAGCCAGGGCGCACAGATACGCAGTATTTT	CASGAEPGRTDTQYF
once	TRBV6-1	TRBD2	TRBJ2-4	TGTGCCAGCAGTCTTAGCGGGAGGTCCTCCAAAAACATTCAGTACTTC	CASSLSGRSSKNIQYF